This T cell receptor (beta chain) was captured by sequencing in a study of control samples from healthy donors and cancer patients. Profiled with immunoSEQ multiplex PCR; TCRdb holds only in-frame clones, not every one. The table lists about 58,000 clones, around 87% of them singletons. The specimen was PBMCs. The TCR originated in a woman aged 55-69 years with lung cancer.

The CDR3 protein is CATSSDRATPWGTYEQYF. CDR3 in DNA: TGTGCCACCAGCAGTGACCGGGCTACCCCTTGGGGCACCTACGAGCAGTACTTC. The J gene is TRBJ2-7, the V gene TRBV15, with a possible D match to TRBD1 (5 bases). V was trimmed by 3 bases and J by 2 bases, leaving 23 bases between them. The CDR3 spans 18 residues. CDR1 is LNHNV, CDR2 YYDKDF, per germline (reference sequence).